Listed below are T cell receptor beta chains from one sample, sequenced in a study of CXCR3-negative and CXCR3-positive naive CD8 T cells. TCRdb re-called the 5' RACE reads, yielding one record per CDR3 amino acid sequence without DNA. The table for this sample gives over 100,000 distinct CDR3 sequences. Sequenced: naive CXCR3- CD8+ T cells from blood. These receptors were collected from a human donor in good health. Some clones in this sample may be carry-over from other donors' samples. The CDR3 runs from the conserved cysteine through the conserved F or W. Each record gives: CDR3 length, V gene, J gene, CDR3 protein.

cdr3_length: 11
v_call: TRBV20-1
j_call: TRBJ2-3
cdr3_aa: CSATTGDTQYF

cdr3_length: 15
v_call: TRBV28
j_call: TRBJ1-5
cdr3_aa: CASPLTGYSNQPQHF

cdr3_length: 17
v_call: TRBV20-1
j_call: TRBJ2-7
cdr3_aa: CSARENGPKGPNYEQYF

cdr3_length: 15
v_call: TRBV15
j_call: TRBJ2-7
cdr3_aa: CATSREWGAAYEQYF

cdr3_length: 16
v_call: TRBV25-1
j_call: TRBJ2-1
cdr3_aa: CASSDLTGGQIGEQFF

cdr3_length: 15
v_call: TRBV20-1
j_call: TRBJ2-3
cdr3_aa: CSASILAGGPDTQYF

cdr3_length: 12
v_call: TRBV12-3/TRBV12-4
j_call: TRBJ1-2
cdr3_aa: CASGLTVYGYTF

cdr3_length: 13
v_call: TRBV30
j_call: TRBJ2-7
cdr3_aa: CAWSVRYGYEQYF

cdr3_length: 15
v_call: TRBV7-3
j_call: TRBJ2-7
cdr3_aa: CASSLWPGQGYEQYF

cdr3_length: 11
v_call: TRBV29-1
j_call: TRBJ2-3
cdr3_aa: CSVESVGTQYF

cdr3_length: 17
v_call: TRBV28
j_call: TRBJ2-1
cdr3_aa: CASSLPLGVIRYNEQFF

cdr3_length: 16
v_call: TRBV7-9
j_call: TRBJ2-7
cdr3_aa: CASSSTRGLAPGEQYF

cdr3_length: 14
v_call: TRBV29-1
j_call: TRBJ2-1
cdr3_aa: CSVPRGSGYNEQFF

cdr3_length: 15
v_call: TRBV12-3/TRBV12-4
j_call: TRBJ1-1
cdr3_aa: CASSSGRVRTLEAFF

cdr3_length: 13
v_call: TRBV29-1
j_call: TRBJ2-7
cdr3_aa: CSVEAGFPNEQYF

cdr3_length: 15
v_call: TRBV7-2
j_call: TRBJ1-2
cdr3_aa: CASTQAGGIAYGYTF

cdr3_length: 13
v_call: TRBV7-9
j_call: TRBJ2-1
cdr3_aa: CASSPGQHNEQFF

cdr3_length: 12
v_call: TRBV7-6
j_call: TRBJ2-2
cdr3_aa: CASSTTAGELFF

cdr3_length: 15
v_call: TRBV3-1
j_call: TRBJ2-4
cdr3_aa: CAGSRKRERVNIQYF

cdr3_length: 11
v_call: TRBV7-8
j_call: TRBJ2-1
cdr3_aa: CASSADRGQFF

cdr3_length: 17
v_call: TRBV7-9
j_call: TRBJ2-3
cdr3_aa: CASSSAAGVGGPDTQYF

cdr3_length: 15
v_call: TRBV7-9
j_call: TRBJ2-7
cdr3_aa: CASSPRGDRVYEQYF

cdr3_length: 13
v_call: TRBV29-1
j_call: TRBJ1-2
cdr3_aa: CSVLNRGDYGYTF

cdr3_length: 12
v_call: TRBV28
j_call: TRBJ2-1
cdr3_aa: CASGSGLAEQFF

cdr3_length: 13
v_call: TRBV2
j_call: TRBJ2-1
cdr3_aa: CASRDRGYNEQFF

cdr3_length: 15
v_call: TRBV3-1
j_call: TRBJ1-5
cdr3_aa: CASSPAGVGNQPQHF

cdr3_length: 14
v_call: TRBV28
j_call: TRBJ2-7
cdr3_aa: CASTRQSPFYEQYF

cdr3_length: 15
v_call: TRBV28
j_call: TRBJ1-5
cdr3_aa: CASSEKAYSNQPQHF

cdr3_length: 13
v_call: TRBV29-1
j_call: TRBJ2-7
cdr3_aa: CSVLSGTTYEQYF

cdr3_length: 17
v_call: TRBV10-3
j_call: TRBJ2-5
cdr3_aa: CAISRTSGGPYQETQYF

cdr3_length: 12
v_call: TRBV2
j_call: TRBJ1-1
cdr3_aa: CASRDRETEAFF

cdr3_length: 13
v_call: TRBV29-1
j_call: TRBJ1-2
cdr3_aa: CSVESGGGYGYTF

cdr3_length: 16
v_call: TRBV7-7
j_call: TRBJ2-1
cdr3_aa: CASSLFRQGAYNEQFF

cdr3_length: 14
v_call: TRBV12-3/TRBV12-4
j_call: TRBJ2-5
cdr3_aa: CASSPGTSRETQYF

cdr3_length: 12
v_call: TRBV21-1
j_call: TRBJ1-4
cdr3_aa: CALAMGGLKLFF